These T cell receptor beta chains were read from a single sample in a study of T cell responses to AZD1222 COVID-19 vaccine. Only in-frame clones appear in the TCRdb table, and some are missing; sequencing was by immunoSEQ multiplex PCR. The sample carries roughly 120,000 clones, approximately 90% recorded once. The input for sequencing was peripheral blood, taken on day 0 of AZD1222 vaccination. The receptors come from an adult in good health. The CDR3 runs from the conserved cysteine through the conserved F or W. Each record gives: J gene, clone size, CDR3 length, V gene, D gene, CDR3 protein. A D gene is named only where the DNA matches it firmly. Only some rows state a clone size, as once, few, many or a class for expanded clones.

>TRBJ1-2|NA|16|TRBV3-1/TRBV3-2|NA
CASSQDPYSLAYGYTF
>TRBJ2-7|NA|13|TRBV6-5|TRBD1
CASSRQGLREQYF
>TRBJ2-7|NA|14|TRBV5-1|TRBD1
CASSLGQGGYEQYF
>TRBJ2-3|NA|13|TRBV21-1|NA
CASSKGITDTQYF
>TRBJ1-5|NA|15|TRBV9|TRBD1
CASSPGTGLNQPQHF
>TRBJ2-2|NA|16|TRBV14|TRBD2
CASSLKRGGNTGELFF
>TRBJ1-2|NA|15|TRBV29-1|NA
CSALYLKGGSGGYTF
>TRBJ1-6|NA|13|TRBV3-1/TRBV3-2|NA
CASSQGAPSPLHF
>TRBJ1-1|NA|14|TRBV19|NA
CASSIEGRNTEAFF
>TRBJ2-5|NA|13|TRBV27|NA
CASRTGYRETQYF
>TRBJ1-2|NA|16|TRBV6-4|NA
CASSDSARAAYYGYTF
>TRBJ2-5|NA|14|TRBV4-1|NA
CASSQGAAGETQYF
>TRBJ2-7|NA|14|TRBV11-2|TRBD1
CASLGTGGPYEQYF
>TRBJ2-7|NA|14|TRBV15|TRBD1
CATSRETGSYEQYF
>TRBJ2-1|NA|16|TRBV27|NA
CASSSHFSLDHNEQFF
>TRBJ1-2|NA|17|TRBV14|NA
CASSQEAGAPSGYGYTF
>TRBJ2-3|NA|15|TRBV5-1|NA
CASSFSVRDTDTQYF
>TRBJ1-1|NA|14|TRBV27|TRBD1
CASSSDRGRTEAFF
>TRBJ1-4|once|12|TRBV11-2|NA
CASSHWYEKLFF
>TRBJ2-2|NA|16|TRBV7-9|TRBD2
CASSQSSGGNTGELFF
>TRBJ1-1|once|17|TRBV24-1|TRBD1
CATSDSRTGTLGTEAFF
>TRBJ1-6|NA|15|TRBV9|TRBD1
CASSVTGTGGSPLHF